Listed below are T cell receptor beta chains from one sample, sequenced in a study of naive and memory T cell subsets. From the UMI-ligation and nested PCR reads, TCRdb called clonotypes with MiXCR, one entry per CDR3 protein. The sample has 35,000 to 40,000 distinct CDR3 sequences, 9.5% to 11% seen once. Sequencing was performed on skin, taken from a tuberculin skin test site. The receptors originated from an adult in good health. The CDR3 runs from the conserved cysteine through the conserved F or W. The D gene is left open where the match is weak. The size of a clone is reported for some rows only, either as once, few or many, or as a class for expanded clones.

>TRBD1|.|TRBJ2-7|TRBV20-1
CSATGTGSYEQYF
TGCAGTGCTACCGGGACAGGGTCCTACGAGCAGTACTTC
>.|many|TRBJ2-3|TRBV7-7
CASSLSGTDTQYF
TGTGCTAGCAGCTTATCGGGCACAGATACGCAGTATTTT
>.|.|TRBJ1-1|TRBV7-2
CASSLALRVAEAFF
TGTGCCAGCAGCTTAGCGCTAAGGGTCGCTGAAGCTTTCTTT
>TRBD2|many|TRBJ2-1|TRBV27
CASSRETSGVAYNEQFF
TGTGCCAGCAGTAGAGAGACTAGCGGGGTTGCCTACAATGAGCAGTTCTTC
>.|medium-sized|TRBJ2-1|TRBV13
CASSLSGGEGFYNEQFF
TGTGCCAGCAGCTTATCCGGCGGGGAAGGATTCTACAATGAGCAGTTCTTC
>TRBD2|.|TRBJ2-1|TRBV7-7
CASSIGGGGRNEQFF
TGTGCTAGCAGTATCGGCGGGGGGGGTAGGAATGAGCAGTTCTTC
>.|many|TRBJ2-3|TRBV20-1
CSAATITDTQYF
TGCAGTGCGGCGACTATCACAGATACGCAGTATTTT
>.|.|TRBJ1-3|TRBV7-6
CASSLATDTNTIYF
TGTGCCAGCAGCTTAGCGACGGACACAAACACCATATATTTT
>.|many|TRBJ2-1|TRBV28
CASASYNEQFF
TGTGCCAGCGCCTCTTACAATGAGCAGTTCTTC
>TRBD1|many|TRBJ1-1|TRBV6-2/TRBV6-3
CASRLQGALNTEAFF
TGTGCCAGCAGGCTACAGGGGGCACTGAACACTGAAGCTTTCTTT
>.|few|TRBJ2-3|TRBV5-4
CASSLGAGAATQYF
TGTGCCAGCAGCTTGGGGGCAGGGGCGGCTACGCAGTATTTT
>.|many|TRBJ2-4|TRBV11-1
CASSFSGEKNIQYF
TGTGCCAGCAGCTTTTCCGGGGAGAAAAACATTCAGTACTTC
>.|many|TRBJ2-7|TRBV11-2
CASSLSTVGYYEQYF
TGTGCCAGCAGCCTGAGTACGGTCGGTTACTACGAGCAGTACTTC
>TRBD1|many|TRBJ1-5|TRBV10-3
CAISPQQGNQPQHF
TGTGCCATCAGTCCCCAACAGGGGAATCAGCCCCAGCATTTT
>.|many|TRBJ2-5|TRBV29-1
CSVDLETQYF
TGCAGCGTTGACCTGGAGACCCAGTACTTC
>.|many|TRBJ2-4|TRBV6-1
CASSRSRTGEGNIQYF
TGTGCCAGCAGTCGAAGCCGTACAGGGGAGGGAAACATTCAGTACTTC
>.|.|TRBJ2-2|TRBV6-4
CASSPEVGDTGELFF
TGTGCCAGCAGCCCCGAGGTGGGGGACACCGGGGAGCTGTTTTTT
>.|.|TRBJ2-3|TRBV16
CASSQWGSGSTDTQYF
TGTGCCAGCAGCCAATGGGGCAGCGGGAGCACAGATACGCAGTATTTT
>TRBD2|many|TRBJ2-2|TRBV6-5
CASSRKGLAGAVGELFF
TGTGCCAGCAGCCGAAAAGGACTAGCGGGAGCTGTCGGGGAGCTGTTTTTT
>.|many|TRBJ1-3|TRBV6-5
CASSYDRAGNTIYF
TGTGCCAGCAGTTACGACCGGGCTGGAAACACCATATATTTT
>.|few|TRBJ2-1|TRBV7-2
CASSLGPLAYNEQFF
TGTGCCAGCAGCTTAGGGCCCCTAGCATACAATGAGCAGTTCTTC
>.|.|TRBJ1-2|TRBV6-5
CASSSGRFYTF
TGTGCCAGCAGTTCAGGACGGTTCTACACCTTC
>TRBD2|few|TRBJ2-3|TRBV7-8
CASSRGLAEITDTQYF
TGTGCCAGCAGCCGGGGACTAGCGGAAATCACAGATACGCAGTATTTT
>TRBD1|many|TRBJ1-1|TRBV7-2
CASSAQGAVGPEAFF
TGTGCCAGCAGCGCCCAGGGGGCCGTTGGTCCTGAAGCTTTCTTT
>.|many|TRBJ2-6|TRBV29-1
CSVAWGAGANVLTF
TGCAGCGTTGCTTGGGGAGCTGGGGCCAACGTCCTGACTTTC
>.|few|TRBJ1-1|TRBV5-1
CASSQGPGWTMNTEAFF
TGCGCCAGCAGCCAGGGCCCTGGTTGGACCATGAACACTGAAGCTTTCTTT
>TRBD1|.|TRBJ2-7|TRBV20-1
CSARDSGTGGAPGF
TGCAGTGCTAGAGATTCAGGAACAGGGGGCGCTCCCGGATTC
>.|few|TRBJ2-1|TRBV18
CASSPSRIDPLGYNEQFF
TGTGCCAGCTCACCATCTCGGATAGACCCTCTGGGCTACAATGAGCAGTTCTTC
>TRBD2|many|TRBJ2-7|TRBV9
CASSTTSGASYEQYF
TGTGCCAGCAGCACGACTAGCGGGGCCTCCTACGAGCAGTACTTC
>.|.|TRBJ2-3|TRBV5-1
CASSFSLDADTQYF
TGCGCCAGCAGCTTTTCCCTAGATGCAGATACGCAGTATTTT
>.|few|TRBJ1-6|TRBV28
CASSLGGLSSPLHF
TGTGCCAGCAGTTTAGGGGGGTTAAGCTCACCCCTCCACTTT
>TRBD1|many|TRBJ2-2|TRBV6-1
CATKGGTANTGELFF
TGTGCCACCAAGGGTGGGACAGCGAACACCGGGGAGCTGTTTTTT
>.|.|TRBJ1-2|TRBV12-3/TRBV12-4
CASSPRAGQSYGYTF
TGTGCCAGCAGTCCTCGCGCGGGGCAGAGCTATGGCTACACCTTC
>.|many|TRBJ1-1|TRBV29-1
CSVDQTRLNTEAFF
TGCAGCGTTGACCAGACACGCTTGAACACTGAAGCTTTCTTT
>.|.|TRBJ2-6|TRBV6-5
CASRVGSGANVLTF
TGTGCCAGCAGAGTAGGGTCTGGGGCCAACGTCCTGACTTTC
>TRBD1|many|TRBJ2-3|TRBV9
CASSPTGAKSTDTQYF
TGTGCCAGCAGCCCGACAGGGGCTAAAAGCACAGATACGCAGTATTTT
>.|.|TRBJ2-7|TRBV19
CASSETRGEQYF
TGTGCCAGTAGCGAGACACGGGGCGAGCAGTACTTC
>.|many|TRBJ2-7|TRBV11-1
CASSFLRRAEQYF
TGTGCCAGCAGCTTCCTTCGAAGGGCCGAGCAGTACTTC
>.|few|TRBJ1-2|TRBV12-3/TRBV12-4
CASSFPETGIYGYTF
TGTGCCAGCAGTTTCCCCGAGACTGGGATCTATGGCTACACCTTC
>.|.|TRBJ2-3|TRBV12-3/TRBV12-4
CASSPTMYTDTQYF
TGTGCCAGCAGTCCTACCATGTACACAGATACGCAGTATTTT
>TRBD2|many|TRBJ2-5|TRBV28
CASSWTSGRHETQYF
TGTGCCAGCAGTTGGACTAGCGGGAGACATGAGACCCAGTACTTC
>.|.|TRBJ2-3|TRBV27
CASSFQGFVSTDTQYF
TGTGCCAGCAGTTTTCAGGGATTCGTTAGCACAGATACGCAGTATTTT
>TRBD2|.|TRBJ2-7|TRBV7-9
CASSFVSGGSYEQYF
TGTGCCAGCAGCTTTGTAAGCGGGGGGTCCTACGAGCAGTACTTC
>.|many|TRBJ1-2|TRBV6-2/TRBV6-3
CASSYLGQRSGYTF
TGTGCCAGCAGTTACTTGGGGCAACGGTCTGGCTACACCTTC
>TRBD2|many|TRBJ2-2|TRBV29-1
CSVDSGIENTGELFF
TGCAGCGTTGATAGCGGGATAGAGAACACCGGGGAGCTGTTTTTT
>.|.|TRBJ1-1|TRBV20-1
CSARTVENTEAFF
TGCAGTGCTAGAACCGTAGAGAACACTGAAGCTTTCTTT
>.|few|TRBJ2-1|TRBV25-1
CASSEYNEQFF
TGTGCCAGCAGTGAATACAATGAGCAGTTCTTC
>.|many|TRBJ1-5|TRBV12-3/TRBV12-4
CASSIRQDNQPQHF
TGTGCCAGCAGTATTCGACAGGACAATCAGCCCCAGCATTTT
>.|.|TRBJ2-2|TRBV2
CARSDRERTGELFF
TGTGCCAGAAGTGACAGAGAACGCACCGGGGAGCTGTTTTTT
>.|many|TRBJ2-3|TRBV11-3
CANPPQYF
TGTGCCAATCCCCCGCAGTATTTT
>TRBD1|.|TRBJ1-6|TRBV9
CASSGDSGTDNSPLHF
TGTGCCAGCAGCGGGGACAGTGGAACTGATAATTCACCCCTCCACTTT
>.|.|TRBJ2-6|TRBV12-3/TRBV12-4
CASSRSGANVLTF
TGTGCCAGCAGTCGTTCTGGGGCCAACGTCCTGACTTTC
>.|many|TRBJ2-1|TRBV7-8
CASSYQRGNEQFF
TGTGCCAGCAGCTACCAACGCGGCAATGAGCAGTTCTTC